This section outlines one TCR beta chain sequence together with its context. Which antigen it targets is not known. It has no much larger one-base neighbor in the sample; base qualities were not kept. The immunoSEQ Assay, a bias-controlled multiplex PCR, was used to amplify TCRbeta CDR3 regions from genomic DNA. On the authors' methods: Within the assay, amplification of reference gene primers was used to estimate how many nucleated cells each sample contained. To quantify the absolute abundance of each unique TCRbeta CDR3 rearrangement, sequence reads were collapsed and filtered. Productive Simpson clonality was computed per sample as the square root of Simpson's diversity index over productive rearrangements. This is the immuneACCESS table as TCRdb keeps it, with only in-frame sequences that have V and J called. A part of the clones is gone; compared with another copy, unresolved V genes explain less than half, and the rest is unexplained. V and J calls and clone size are given by that table; D and trimming were obtained from the DNA. For this sample there are some 150,000 clones; 83% appear just once. The leading ten clones occupy about 3.5% of the sample.

Enrolling through a virtual design, the prospective study's participants ranged in age from roughly 18 to 95 years and lived across more than 20 United States geographic areas. In the prospective study, cohorts were assigned on the basis of participant-reported clinical history obtained from a screening survey and a study questionnaire. In the prospective study, mobile phlebotomists collected whole blood, serum and a nasopharyngeal or oropharyngeal swab from each participant. Prospective study participants could optionally give additional blood draws and questionnaires over an approximately two-month period. Before DNA extraction, prospective study blood samples were shipped either frozen or at room temperature. The data originate from a study of blood T cell repertoires in COVID-19 (dated by TCRdb to 2020 to 2021). Broadly, across the study: Samples from collaborators originated in the United States, Italy and Spain and spanned both the acute and convalescent phases of COVID-19. The prospective study material was composed of cDNA or gDNA derived from T cells, B-cell-depleted T cells, or PBMCs. Deeply sampled blood TCRbeta repertoires from subjects exposed to, actively infected with, or recovered from COVID-19 were included in the dataset. The repertoires were made available in a free public database intended to serve as a resource for research on the immune response to SARS-CoV-2. The samples were drawn from two sources: the first 160 participants of the ongoing ImmuneRACE study, and fewer than 1,500 subjects contributed by 6 global collaborators. Nearly every sample came with metadata listing a de-identified subject ID, COVID-19 status, age in years and sex. HLA class I and class II types, where available, came from metadata supplied by the sample provider rather than from assay-based typing. The paper's findings and limits, for the study overall: How much clinical and demographic metadata was included differed by source and by participant, and the metadata was provided uncurated.

The CDR3 spans 13 residues, from the cysteine through the phenylalanine. This entry keeps only the CDR3 DNA: 39 bases, framed from base 1. CDR1 and CDR2 were assigned from the germline V gene as SNHLY and FYNNEI. Trimming costs V 6 bases and J 0 bases, and their ends lie 8 bases apart. This TCR derives from a woman between 45 and 60 years old in a cohort exposed to, infected with or recovered from COVID-19 (not recorded which). Material for sequencing was PBMCs or T cells enriched from blood (not recorded which). The chain is made from TRBV2 and TRBJ2-5, with the D gene call left open. The CDR3 is CASRLGYQETQYF. The nucleotides read TGTGCCAGCAGGTTGGGCTACCAAGAGACCCAGTACTTC.